These T cell receptor beta chains were read from a single sample in a study of human T cells and chemical hapten exposure. TCRdb reanalysed the RACE reads using MiXCR and keeps one entry per CDR3 protein. This table has some 80,000 distinct CDR3 sequences, about a tenth appearing once. The sequences come from whole blood, collected in connection with sensitization to the hapten diphenylcyclopropenone (DPC). The receptors come from a woman aged 30 to 39 with alopecia areata. Some clones in this sample may be carry-over from other donors' samples. The CDR3 runs from the conserved cysteine through the conserved F or W. A D gene is named only where the DNA matches it firmly. Part of the rows lack a size; the others show once, few, many or a class for expanded clones.

d_call j_call v_call clone_size cdr3_nt cdr3_aa
- TRBJ2-2 TRBV2 many TGTGCCAGCAGTGAGGTCGCGAACACCGGGGAGCTGTTTTTT CASSEVANTGELFF
- TRBJ2-2 TRBV7-6 many TGTGCCAGCAGCTTAGGGGGTATCACCGGGGAGCTGTTTTTT CASSLGGITGELFF
- TRBJ2-7 TRBV28 few TGTGCCAGCAGTTTAGATGGGACACCCTACGAGCAGTACTTC CASSLDGTPYEQYF
- TRBJ2-2 TRBV18 many TGTGCCAGCTCACCAGCTGTAACCGGGGAGCTGTTTTTT CASSPAVTGELFF
- TRBJ2-2 TRBV5-1 many TGCGCCAGCAGCCTGAACAGGGAGGACGGGGAGCTGTTTTTT CASSLNREDGELFF
- TRBJ2-7 TRBV6-2/TRBV6-3 - TGTGCCAGCAGTTATTGCGGACCAACCACTTACGAGCAGTACTTC CASSYCGPTTYEQYF
TRBD1 TRBJ2-5 TRBV28 many TGTGCCAGCAGTTCTCCAGGGGGTGCAGAGACCCAGTACTTC CASSSPGGAETQYF
- TRBJ1-1 TRBV7-3 many TGTGCCAGCAGATCCCATATGAACACTGAAGCTTTCTTT CASRSHMNTEAFF
- TRBJ1-1 TRBV6-2/TRBV6-3 - TGTGCCAGCAGTTACTCGCCAAGGGCTAATGAAGCTTTCTTT CASSYSPRANEAFF
- TRBJ2-7 TRBV28 few TGTGCCAGCAGTTTCAAGCGGGCTGCCTACGAGCAGTACTTC CASSFKRAAYEQYF
TRBD2 TRBJ2-3 TRBV28 few TGTGCCAGCAGCGGTCGGGGGGGCAGGGATACGCAGTATTTT CASSGRGGRDTQYF
- TRBJ2-7 TRBV25-1 many TGTGCCAGCAGTGTAGGTAACTACGAGCAGTACTTC CASSVGNYEQYF
TRBD1 TRBJ2-2 TRBV23-1 many TGCGCCAGCAGTCAACCGGGACAGGGACACACCGGGGAGCTGTTTTTT CASSQPGQGHTGELFF
- TRBJ2-7 TRBV11-2 many TGTGCCAGCAGCGTTAGGCGGGGTCCGGAGGTTGGCCGGGCTTCCTACGAGCAGTACTTC CASSVRRGPEVGRASYEQYF
- TRBJ2-7 TRBV6-2/TRBV6-3 many TGTGCCAGCAGTTCAGGACCACGAGGCGTCTACGAGCAGTACTTC CASSSGPRGVYEQYF
TRBD2 TRBJ2-3 TRBV5-1 many TGCGCCAGCAGCAAAGGACTAGCGGGACCAGATACGCAGTATTTT CASSKGLAGPDTQYF
TRBD1 TRBJ2-7 TRBV29-1 many TGCAGCGTTCCCGGGACAGGTGGTTTTTTTAACGAGCAGTACTTC CSVPGTGGFFNEQYF
TRBD1 TRBJ2-7 TRBV18 - TGTGCCAGCTCGGAGGACAGGGGCGAGCAGTACTTC CASSEDRGEQYF
TRBD2 TRBJ2-1 TRBV6-5 - TGTGCCAGCAGTCCGAGCGGGAGGGCCGGTAATGAGCAGTTCTTC CASSPSGRAGNEQFF
- TRBJ2-7 TRBV7-9 many TGTGCCAGCAGCATTCAGGGAGCCTACTACGAGCAGTACTTC CASSIQGAYYEQYF
- TRBJ2-6 TRBV5-1 many TGCGCCAGCAGCTTGGAACCCCCTCATGCTGTTGGGGCCAACGTCCTGACTTTC CASSLEPPHAVGANVLTF
- TRBJ2-7 TRBV20-1 - TGCAGTGCTATGAATCCTATTAACTCCTACGAGCAGTACTTC CSAMNPINSYEQYF
- TRBJ1-6 TRBV14 many TGTGCCAGCAGCCAAGAGGCCAGAAATTCACCCCTCCACTTT CASSQEARNSPLHF
TRBD2 TRBJ2-3 TRBV29-1 - TGCAGCGTTGTGAGCGGGGGGCCCACAGATACGCAGTATTTT CSVVSGGPTDTQYF
TRBD1 TRBJ1-1 TRBV20-1 many TGCAGTGCTAGGACCGGGACAGGGATTAACACTGAAGCTTTCTTT CSARTGTGINTEAFF
- TRBJ2-3 TRBV20-1 - TGCAGTGCTCAGGGGAACCCCCAGTATTTT CSAQGNPQYF
- TRBJ1-3 TRBV28 many TGTGCCAGCAGTACCCCGGGAAACACCATATATTTT CASSTPGNTIYF
- TRBJ1-5 TRBV5-1 - TGCGCCAGCAGCTTGGAGGGTATTCAGCCCCAGCATTTT CASSLEGIQPQHF
- TRBJ2-3 TRBV11-1 - TGTGCCAGCAGCTTGCTCCGGACAGAGAACACAGATACGCAGTATTTT CASSLLRTENTDTQYF
TRBD1 TRBJ2-7 TRBV29-1 many TGCAGCGTTGAGATGCACCCAGGGGGCCCGTACGAGCAGTACTTC CSVEMHPGGPYEQYF
- TRBJ1-4 TRBV30 many TGTGCCTGGAGCATAAAAACTGCGGGCTATAATGAAAAACTGTTTTTT CAWSIKTAGYNEKLFF
TRBD2 TRBJ2-1 TRBV9 - TGTGCCAGCAGCTTGGGACTAGCGGGAGGGCATGAGCAGTTCTTC CASSLGLAGGHEQFF
- TRBJ2-2 TRBV6-2/TRBV6-3 many TGTGCCAGCAGTTACCGGGACACCGGGGAGCTGTTTTTT CASSYRDTGELFF
- TRBJ2-1 TRBV20-1 - TGCAGTGCTAGGACCTTCAGGGAGTCCTACAATGAGCAGTTCTTC CSARTFRESYNEQFF
TRBD2 TRBJ2-1 TRBV7-9 once TGTGCCAGCAGCTTCGATGCTAGCGGGAGCTCCTACAATGAGCAGTTCTTC CASSFDASGSSYNEQFF
TRBD1 TRBJ2-2 TRBV7-3 many TGTGCCAGCAGCCCCCAGGCCGGGACAGGGAACACCGGGGAGCTGTTTTTT CASSPQAGTGNTGELFF